This TCR beta chain was observed in a study of blood T cell repertoires in COVID-19. Enrollees, roughly 18 to 89 years old, lived in about two dozen US areas. Germline CDR1 and CDR2: SGHVS and FQNEAQ. V lost 6 bases and J lost 7, with 13 bases in between. The CDR3 loop spans 12 amino acids. The protocol was immunoSEQ multiplex PCR, while the TCRdb copy is restricted to in-frame clones and leaves out a portion. Of approximately 270,000 clones in the sample, approximately 91% were seen once. Sequencing was performed on PBMCs or T cells enriched from blood (not recorded which). V usage is TRBV7-8 and J usage is TRBJ2-7; possibly TRBD2 for D (6 bases). The clonotype was recovered from a human donor in a cohort exposed to, infected with or recovered from COVID-19 (not recorded which). The donor label of this sample is uncertain. The CDR3 loop is CASSRRGGEQYF. CDR3 DNA: TGTGCCAGCAGTCGGCGGGGCGGAGAGCAGTACTTC.